This is a list of T cell receptor beta chains from one sample in a study of blood T cell repertoires in COVID-19. The protocol was immunoSEQ multiplex PCR, while the TCRdb copy is restricted to in-frame clones and leaves out a portion. Seen here are approximately 250,000 clones, nearly 85% observed once, and the top ten hold around 5.5%. Sequencing was done on a sample of peripheral blood. These receptors all stem from a human donor in a cohort sampled during active COVID-19. Each CDR3 is given with its conserved first and last residue. The D gene is left open where the match is weak. Expanded clones get a size class; other rows say once, few or many, or leave the size out.

j_call	d_call	clone_size	v_call	cdr3_nt	cdr3_aa
TRBJ2-6	NA	NA	TRBV25-1	TGTGCCAGCAGCCCAAAGAGAGGGTTAACTGGGGCCAACGTCCTGACTTTC	CASSPKRGLTGANVLTF
TRBJ1-6	NA	NA	TRBV6-4	TGTGCCAGCAGTGAAGGGATGACAGGCAGCGGATCACCCCTCCACTTT	CASSEGMTGSGSPLHF
TRBJ1-2	NA	NA	TRBV19	TGTGCCAGTAGTATAGGACGCCGGGACTCCTCCTCTCTTAACTATGGCTACACCTTC	CASSIGRRDSSSLNYGYTF
TRBJ2-6	TRBD2	NA	TRBV4-2	TGTGCCAGCAGCCAATCGGGGGGTTCTGGGGCCAACGTCCTGACTTTC	CASSQSGGSGANVLTF
TRBJ2-1	NA	NA	TRBV2	TGTGCCAGCAGACCCGACAACTACAATGAGCAGTTCTTC	CASRPDNYNEQFF
TRBJ1-2	TRBD1	NA	TRBV6-5	TGTGCCAGCAGTTTCACCGGGACAGGGGAGTATGGCTACACCTTC	CASSFTGTGEYGYTF
TRBJ2-3	NA	NA	TRBV5-4	TGTGCCAGCAGCTCCCGGACTTCAATAGGCGGTACGCAGTATTTT	CASSSRTSIGGTQYF
TRBJ2-1	NA	NA	TRBV7-9	TGTGCCAGCAGCTCCATGGGTGGGGGAGGATACAATGAGCAGTTCTTC	CASSSMGGGGYNEQFF
TRBJ1-6	NA	few	TRBV27	TGTGCCAGCAGTTTTCGCAGGGGAGAGTCACCCCTCCACTTT	CASSFRRGESPLHF
TRBJ2-3	NA	NA	TRBV28	TGTGCCAGCAGTTCCCTGTGGCTCACAGATACGCAGTATTTT	CASSSLWLTDTQYF
TRBJ2-7	NA	NA	TRBV9	TGTGCCAGCAGCCTCGAGGACAGCTCCTACGAGCAGTACTTC	CASSLEDSSYEQYF